Below, 11 T cell receptor beta chains from the same sample are listed, as sequenced in a study of a mutant IDH1 vaccine in newly diagnosed glioma. Generated by immunoSEQ multiplex PCR, the TCRdb table keeps only in-frame clones and is missing some. The table includes 50,000 to 65,000 clones, around 85% detected once. These TCRs' antigens remain unknown. Time point in this sample: week 11, during vaccination. Doses comprised 300 ug of mutant IDH1 20-mer peptide each, plus topical imiquimod. This material consisted of PBMCs, taken from a glioma patient whose treatment included an IDH1 peptide vaccine. Receptors originate from a woman in her 50s with glioma.

In its sample, this clone was seen many times. V is TRBV5-4 and J is TRBJ2-7; possibly TRBD2 for D (6 bases). The CDR3 has 16 amino acids. Germline CDR1 and CDR2: SGHNT and YYREEE (reference sequence). V was trimmed by 3 bases and J by 7 bases, leaving 23 bases between them. This chain's CDR3 is CASSSGGLRADQEQYF. CDR3 DNA sequence: TGTGCCAGCAGCTCCGGAGGGTTGAGGGCGGACCAAGAGCAGTACTTC.

In this sample, this clone turned up once. J is TRBJ1-2 and V is TRBV2, with unresolved D. The V end was cut by 1 base, the J end by 8 bases, with 5 bases between. In germline, CDR1 is SNHLY, CDR2 FYNNEI. There are 11 residues in the CDR3. CDR3 residues: CASSEGLGYTF. The CDR3, as DNA: TGTGCCAGCAGTGAAGGGTTAGGCTACACCTTC.

This chain uses TRBV29-1 with TRBJ1-1; no clear D. Germline V gene data show CDR1 as SQVTM and CDR2 as ANQGSEA. The length of the CDR3 is 13 residues. The V and J ends lost 4 bases and 4 bases respectively, with 13 bases between them. CDR3 sequence reads: CSVAVREGTEAFF. The CDR3 DNA sequence: TGCAGCGTTGCGGTGAGGGAGGGCACTGAAGCTTTCTTT. The variable domain in full, with the rest retrieved from reference TRBV29-1 and TRBJ1-1, is SAVISQKPSRDICQRGTSLTIQCQVDSQVTMMFWYRQQPGQSLTLIATANQGSEATYESGFVIDKFPISRPNLTFSTLTVSNMSPEDSSIYLCSVAVREGTEAFFGQGTRLTVV.

The chain has TRBV5-5 and TRBJ1-1, with D perhaps TRBD1 (6 bases). The CDR3 spans 13 residues. V lost 0 bases to trimming and J lost 5 bases, with 8 bases between them. Germline V lookup: CDR1 SGHKS, CDR2 YYEKEE (reference sequence). The CDR3 is CASSLAGVTEAFF. The CDR3 DNA reads TGTGCCAGCAGCTTGGCAGGGGTAACTGAAGCTTTCTTT. Variable domain in full (rest from reference TRBV5-5 and TRBJ1-1): DAGVTQSPTHLIKTRGQQVTLRCSPISGHKSVSWYQQVLGQGPQFIFQYYEKEERGRGNFPDRFSARQFPNYSSELNVNALLLGDSALYLCASSLAGVTEAFFGQGTRLTVV.

This sequence joins TRBV25-1 and TRBJ1-1; D not resolved. CDR1 is MGHDK and CDR2 is SYGVNS in the germline V gene. CDR3 length: 14 amino acids. With 6 bases removed from V and 5 bases from J, the gap between germline ends came to 16 bases. CDR3 sequence reads: CASRSFPGGTEAFF. The CDR3 DNA is TGTGCCAGCAGGAGTTTTCCAGGAGGAACTGAAGCTTTCTTT. The full variable domain, in which reference TRBV25-1 and TRBJ1-1 provide the parts outside the CDR3, is EADIYQTPRYLVIGTGKKITLECSQTMGHDKMYWYQQDPGMELHLIHYSYGVNSTEKGDLSSESTVSRIRTEHFPLTLESARPSHTSQYLCASRSFPGGTEAFFGQGTRLTVV.

The chain carries TRBV5-1 and TRBJ1-1; D may be TRBD1 (6 bases). This CDR3 region has 11 residues. V shed 8 bases and J shed 5 bases, with 10 bases lying between them. Germline CDR1 and CDR2: SGHRS and YFSETQ. This CDR3 is CASKQGTEAFF. In DNA, the CDR3 is TGCGCCAGTAAACAGGGTACTGAAGCTTTCTTT.

The chain combines TRBV20-1 with TRBJ2-1, with no clear D. This CDR3 has 11 residues. The ends were cut back, 0 bases at V and 8 bases at J, with 5 bases in the middle. Per germline, CDR1 DFQATT and CDR2 SNEGSKA (reference sequence). CDR3 amino acids: CSARDRYEQFF. The CDR3, as DNA: TGCAGTGCTAGAGATAGGTATGAGCAGTTCTTC.

This chain uses TRBV19 with TRBJ2-5; D is possibly TRBD1 (5 bases). The ends were cut back, 4 bases at V and 5 bases at J, with 20 bases in the middle. The CDR3 runs 16 residues. Germline V CDR1 and CDR2: LNHDA, SQIVND (reference sequence). The CDR3 region has the DNA TGTGCCAGTAGTAAGGGGTATGGGGTGGGCTTGGAGACCCAGTACTTC. It codes for CASSKGYGVGLETQYF. The full variable domain, with the rest looked up from reference TRBV19 and TRBJ2-5, is DGGITQSPKYLFRKEGQNVTLSCEQNLNHDAMYWYRQDPGQGLRLIYYSQIVNDFQKGDIAEGYSVSREKKESFPLTVTSAQKNPTAFYLCASSKGYGVGLETQYFGPGTRLLVL.

The chain employs TRBV6-5 and TRBJ2-1; 7 bases match TRBD1. The V and J ends lost 6 bases and 7 bases, in that order; junction bases with no gene match: 3. Germline CDR1 and CDR2: MNHEY and SVGAGI. CDR3 size: 12 residues. The CDR3 region has the DNA TGTGCCAGCAGACTCAGGGGGAATGAGCAGTTCTTC. Amino acids: CASRLRGNEQFF.

This clone occurred once. J is TRBJ2-5 and V is TRBV5-1; D not resolved. Germline lookup yields CDR1 SGHRS and CDR2 YFSETQ. CDR3 length: 13 residues. The V gene lost 3 bases and the J gene lost 5 bases, with 11 bases spanning the gap. The CDR3 coding sequence is TGCGCCAGCAGCTCGGACGGTGGGGAGACCCAGTACTTC. This codes for CASSSDGGETQYF.

The genes are TRBV29-1 and TRBJ1-1; TRBD1 might be the D (5 bases). Per germline, CDR1 SQVTM and CDR2 ANQGSEA. CDR3 length: 13 amino acids. Trimming shortened V by 4 bases and J by 1 base, and 10 bases separated the two germline ends. CDR3 DNA: TGCAGCGTTGCCCGGCAGGGGAACACTGAAGCTTTCTTT. It specifies CSVARQGNTEAFF.